This passage covers 5 T cell receptor beta chains from one sample sequenced in a study of regulatory T cells in long-lasting Graves disease (dated by TCRdb to about 2021). Libraries came from multiplex PCR. The data were produced on an Illumina HiSeq 4000. iRepertoire HTBI primers and Arm-PCR amplification of CDR3 regions were used to construct TCR beta libraries. In TCRdb, the public reads were trimmed at Q25 with fastp and aligned with MiXCR, with productive beta chains retained. Each record represents a unique CDR3 protein, reported with the most common genes and DNA among its rows. Counted in this sample were 400,000 to 500,000 distinct CDR3 sequences; roughly 21% of them appeared once. Roughly an eighth of the sample is held by the ten biggest clonotypes. The sample's time point label is to be understood as: persistent/refractory GD, antithyroid drugs over 5 years with positive TRAb. RNA was extracted from PBMCs in TRIzol for both TCR sequencing and RNA sequencing.

Here the sequenced sample was peripheral blood mononuclear cells (PBMCs), taken when the disease was refractory, from a patient treated with antithyroid drugs. Receptors originate from a female donor with Graves disease.

Ten or more counts support this clonotype. The chain recombines TRBV6-1 with TRBJ2-2, with D possibly matching TRBD1 (6 bases). The CDR3 extends over 15 amino acids. V was pared by 6 bases and J by 0 bases, with 11 bases between. The germline CDR1 and CDR2 sequences are MNHNS and SASEGT. The CDR3 is CASRTDRTNTGELFF. The DNA for the CDR3 is TGTGCCAGCAGGACGGACAGAACGAACACCGGGGAGCTGTTTTTT.

This clonotype was counted a single time. This chain links TRBV20-1 with TRBJ1-1, with TRBD1 as a possible D gene (5 bases). Germline CDR1 is DFQATT and CDR2 is SNEGSKA (reference sequence). V was clipped by 5 bases and J by 1 base, with 11 bases between them. The CDR3 is 13 amino acids. The CDR3 sequence: CSAPGRANTEAFF. CDR3 bases: TGCAGTGCTCCCGGCAGGGCGAACACTGAAGCTTTCTTT.

Regarding this clonotype: This sequence may be a read error, since a much larger clone differs from it by one base. The chain's CDR3 is CASSYNGRTSWF. The DNA for the CDR3 is TGTGCCAGCAGTTACAACGGGAGGACTAGCTGGTTC. This rearrangement joins TRBV28 to TRBJ2-7; TRBD2 matches at 8 bases. CDR1 is MDHEN, CDR2 SYDVKM, per germline. This CDR3 spans 12 amino acids.

The chain couples TRBV3-1 to TRBJ2-5; D ambiguous. CDR1 is LGHDT and CDR2 is YNNKEL in the germline V gene (reference sequence). CDR3 length: 16 amino acids. V was shortened by 0 bases and J by 4 bases, with 15 bases between the two germline ends. The CDR3 bases are TGTGCCAGCAGCCAAGATCTAGGCCCCAGAGGAGAGACCCAGTACTTC. Amino acids: CASSQDLGPRGETQYF.

This clonotype turned up a few times. The V and J genes are TRBV15 and TRBJ1-5; D not resolved. The CDR3 totals 14 residues. Germline assignment: CDR1 LNHNV and CDR2 YYDKDF (reference sequence). The V and J ends lost 5 bases and 9 bases respectively, with 17 bases between them. CDR3 coding DNA: TGTGCCACCAGCGGCCCCGGGCCCCGAGGGCCCCAGCATTTT. This gives the protein CATSGPGPRGPQHF.